What follows are 17 T cell receptor beta chains derived from one specimen sequenced in a study of blood T cells in healthy people across ages. Together with a sample-barcoded 5' primer, a J-beta primer mix was included in a second PCR lasting about 7 to 11 cycles. TCRdb reprocessed the 5' RACE reads with MiXCR, giving one entry per CDR3 protein. The sample lists about 730,000 distinct CDR3 sequences, 43% occurring once. The specimen sequenced was blood. These receptors were obtained from a woman aged 60-75 years in good health.

This clonotype appeared a few times. The V gene is TRBV4-1, the J gene TRBJ1-1; TRBD1 aligns across 9 bases. CDR3 length equals 15 residues. The V gene end was trimmed by 3 bases and the J gene end by 5 bases; junction bases not matched to a gene: 7. Per germline, CDR1 MGHRA and CDR2 YSYEKL. The CDR3 coding sequence is TGCGCCAGCAGCCACCCGGACAGGGGAGGGACTGAAGCTTTCTTT. Translating it yields CASSHPDRGGTEAFF.

The chain has TRBV18 and TRBJ1-6; D perhaps matches TRBD1 (6 bases). The CDR3 has 18 residues. CDR1 and CDR2 (germline): KGHSH, LQKENI. Trimming pared 4 bases from V and 7 bases from J, leaving 23 bases between. The CDR3 region is CASSQKLVGGHGNSPLHF. For the CDR3, the DNA is TGTGCCAGCTCACAAAAATTGGTCGGGGGACACGGGAATTCACCCCTCCACTTT.

The J gene is TRBJ2-1, the V gene TRBV12-3 or TRBV12-4; D may be TRBD2 (5 bases). With 8 bases removed from V and 8 bases from J, the gap between germline ends came to 10 bases. This CDR3 comprises 11 residues. The CDR3 sequence is CASGREDEQFF. DNA for the CDR3: TGTGCCAGCGGGAGAGAAGATGAGCAGTTCTTC.

This chain connects TRBV28 to TRBJ2-7; no definite D call. Between the trimmed V and J ends, which lost 3 bases and 1 base, there was a span of 13 bases. The CDR3 extends over 15 amino acids. In germline, CDR1 is MDHEN, CDR2 SYDVKM. CDR3 in amino acids: CASSFRASVSYEQYF. CDR3 DNA: TGTGCCAGCAGTTTTAGGGCCTCTGTATCCTACGAGCAGTACTTC. The full variable domain, rest sourced from reference TRBV28 and TRBJ2-7, is DVKVTQSSRYLVKRTGEKVFLECVQDMDHENMFWYRQDPGLGLRLIYFSYDVKMKEKGDIPEGYSVSREKKERFSLILESASTNQTSMYLCASSFRASVSYEQYFGPGTRLTVT.

In this sample, this clonotype turned up a few times. The rearrangement links TRBV7-2 to TRBJ1-1; possibly TRBD1 for D (5 bases). Trimming cost V 4 bases and J 8 bases, with 14 bases left between them. Looked up from germline, CDR1 is SGHTA and CDR2 is FQGNSA. This CDR3 has 13 amino acids. CDR3 amino acids: CASSSLLQGEAFF. The CDR3 region has the DNA TGTGCCAGCAGCTCCCTCCTTCAGGGAGAAGCTTTCTTT.

This clonotype has a handful of counts. The rearrangement uses TRBV6-1 and TRBJ2-1; possible D gene TRBD1, 6 bases. Germline V gene sequence: CDR1 MNHNS, CDR2 SASEGT. The CDR3 is 15 amino acids. V was clipped by 8 bases and J by 5 bases, with 19 bases between them. Here the CDR3 reads CASRPLLGANNEQFF. The CDR3, as DNA: TGTGCCAGCCGACCATTACTGGGGGCTAACAATGAGCAGTTCTTC.

The chain joins TRBV6-6 to TRBJ2-7; 8 bases agree with TRBD2. The germline gives CDR1 MNHNY, CDR2 SVGAGI (reference sequence). Trimming removed 5 bases from V and 0 bases from J; junction bases left unmatched: 9. The CDR3 runs 16 residues. The CDR3: CASSHGGGRSSYEQYF. The CDR3 nucleotides are TGTGCCAGCAGTCACGGGGGCGGGAGGAGCTCCTACGAGCAGTACTTC.

This clonotype occurred a few times. V usage is TRBV27 and J usage is TRBJ2-7; D is tentatively TRBD1 or TRBD2 (5 bases each). The CDR3 contains 16 residues. CDR1 is MNHEY and CDR2 is SMNVEV in the germline V gene (reference sequence). V was trimmed by 5 bases and J by 4 bases, leaving 21 bases between them. CDR3 in amino acids: CASSPGASSGRYEQYF. CDR3 coding DNA: TGTGCCAGCAGTCCCGGGGCTAGTTCGGGCCGGTACGAGCAGTACTTC.

The chain employs TRBV20-1 and TRBJ1-1; D not resolved. V gave up 0 bases and J gave up 5 bases, with 13 bases separating them. CDR3 length: 14 amino acids. CDR1 is DFQATT and CDR2 is SNEGSKA in the germline V gene (reference sequence). The CDR3 protein is CSARDHEGKTEAFF. The CDR3 coding sequence is TGCAGTGCTAGAGATCACGAGGGTAAGACTGAAGCTTTCTTT.

This clonotype has a count of ten or more. This chain joins TRBV12-3 or TRBV12-4 and TRBJ2-3; no clear D. V dropped 5 bases and J dropped 2 bases, with 14 bases sitting between them. The CDR3 has 15 amino acids. CDR3 region: CASSVIGSPTDTQYF. DNA for the CDR3: TGTGCCAGCAGTGTGATAGGCAGTCCCACAGATACGCAGTATTTT.

This clonotype was counted many times. The chain combines TRBV7-2 with TRBJ2-5; D call uncertain. Germline V gene sequence: CDR1 SGHTA, CDR2 FQGNSA. V was clipped by 1 base and J by 7 bases, with 4 bases between them. CDR3 length equals 11 residues. CDR3 sequence reads: CASSLVGTQYF. The DNA of the CDR3 is TGTGCCAGCAGCTTAGTTGGGACCCAGTACTTC.

This rearrangement joins TRBV29-1 to TRBJ1-4; D is perhaps TRBD1 (6 bases). The CDR3 is 15 residues long. In germline, CDR1 is SQVTM, CDR2 ANQGSEA. Trimming left V 6 bases short and J 3 bases short, with 17 bases between. CDR3 in DNA: TGCAGCGTCCCAAGTCCCGGGGGCGCTAATGAAAAACTGTTTTTT. Translating it yields CSVPSPGGANEKLFF.

The table lists this clonotype with a few counts. Here the CDR3 DNA reads TGTGCCAGCAGTTACGTAGCGGGAGGAACTTACGAGCAGTACTTC. It yields the protein CASSYVAGGTYEQYF. This chain joins TRBV6-5 and TRBJ2-7; 10 nucleotides match TRBD2. The CDR3 has 15 amino acids. V was clipped by 2 bases and J by 4 bases; unmatched bases: 5. The germline V gene has CDR1 MNHEY and CDR2 SVGAGI.

The CDR3 sequence is CASSSRPFFSRSTSNSPLHF. The CDR3 DNA follows: TGTGCCAGCAGTTCTCGCCCCTTTTTTTCCAGGAGTACTAGTAATTCACCCCTCCACTTT. The chain is built from TRBV12-3 or TRBV12-4 and TRBJ1-6; unclear D gene. The V end was cut by 4 bases, the J end by 6 bases, with 28 bases between. CDR3 length equals 20 residues.

The CDR3 sequence is CSAPARGAGLSSYNEQYF. The CDR3 DNA reads TGCAGTGCTCCGGCGAGGGGGGCGGGATTGAGCTCCTACAATGAGCAGTACTTC. The chain carries TRBV20-1 and TRBJ2-1, with D tentatively TRBD1 or TRBD2 (6 bases each). TRBJ2-7 matches the DNA end more closely, so the J call is doubtful. The CDR3 contains 18 residues. From germline, CDR1 is DFQATT and CDR2 SNEGSKA (reference sequence).

The rearrangement uses TRBV2 and TRBJ2-6, with D possibly being TRBD2 (6 bases). Germline lookup yields CDR1 SNHLY and CDR2 FYNNEI. This CDR3 has 14 amino acids. V gave up 7 bases and J gave up 3 bases, with 10 bases separating them. This chain's CDR3 is CASTSGVGANVLTF. The CDR3 DNA sequence: TGTGCCAGCACTTCGGGGGTTGGGGCCAACGTCCTGACTTTC. Full variable domain (outside the CDR3, taken from reference TRBV2 and TRBJ2-6): EPEVTQTPSHQVTQMGQEVILRCVPISNHLYFYWYRQILGQKVEFLVSFYNNEISEKSEIFDDQFSVERPDGSNFTLKIRSTKLEDSAMYFCASTSGVGANVLTFGAGSRLTVL.

The V and J genes are TRBV20-1 and TRBJ2-6; D unclear. The V gene's germline CDR1 is DFQATT and CDR2 SNEGSKA (reference sequence). Trimming took off 6 bases at V and 1 base at J, with 19 bases between the two ends. The CDR3 spans 17 residues. This chain's CDR3 is CSAARSGSYSGANVLTF. For the CDR3, the DNA is TGCAGTGCGGCCAGGTCCGGGTCTTATTCTGGGGCCAACGTCCTGACTTTC.